These T cell receptor beta chains were read from a single sample in a study of monozygotic twins with cystic fibrosis. The data were produced by immunoSEQ multiplex PCR, yet TCRdb's version contains in-frame clones alone and is incomplete. Seen here are roughly 23,000 clones, around nine tenths observed once, and the top ten hold around 1.3%. The source material was blood. These receptors were collected from a woman aged 30 to 39 with cystic fibrosis. CDR3s include the opening cysteine and the closing phenylalanine or tryptophan. Fields, in order: J gene, D gene, clone size, V gene, CDR3 DNA, CDR3 protein. A D gene is named only where the DNA matches it firmly. Only part of the rows carry a size: once, few, many, or a class if the clone is expanded.

TRBJ2-1 | TRBD1 | NA | TRBV5-1 | TGCGCCAGCAGCTTGGCCGGGACAGGGTCTTACAATGAGCAGTTCTTC | CASSLAGTGSYNEQFF
TRBJ1-2 | TRBD1 | NA | TRBV9 | TGTGCCAGCAGCCTACAGGGGTCCTATGGCTACACCTTC | CASSLQGSYGYTF
TRBJ1-1 | NA | NA | TRBV30 | TGTGCCTGGAGTGTACGCCAGAACACTGAAGCTTTCTTT | CAWSVRQNTEAFF
TRBJ1-1 | NA | NA | TRBV5-4 | TGTGCCAGCAGCAAAGACCAGGGGTACACTGAAGCTTTCTTT | CASSKDQGYTEAFF
TRBJ2-5 | NA | NA | TRBV6-1 | TGTGCCAGTCGAAAGCGGAGCACGGAGACCCAGTACTTC | CASRKRSTETQYF
TRBJ2-2 | NA | NA | TRBV7-6 | TGTGCCAGCAGCTTAGCTGGGGGATACACCGGGGAGCTGTTTTTT | CASSLAGGYTGELFF
TRBJ1-1 | TRBD1 | NA | TRBV5-6 | TGTGCCAGCAGCTTGGGGGACAGGGCATTAGGAACTGAAGCTTTCTTT | CASSLGDRALGTEAFF
TRBJ1-5 | NA | NA | TRBV15 | TGTGCCACCAGCAGTTCCAGGGCTCAGCCCCAGCATTTT | CATSSSRAQPQHF
TRBJ2-5 | NA | NA | TRBV9 | TGTGCCAGCAGCGTAGGGGTCAGCGGTGGGGGCGAGACCCAGTACTTC | CASSVGVSGGGETQYF
TRBJ2-5 | TRBD1 | NA | TRBV6-1 | TGTGCCAGCAGTGAATTGTCAGGGGGCGGGGAGACCCAGTACTTC | CASSELSGGGETQYF
TRBJ2-1 | NA | NA | TRBV2 | TGTGCCAGCACCCCGGAGGGGGCCGAGCAGTTCTTC | CASTPEGAEQFF
TRBJ2-3 | NA | NA | TRBV18 | TGTGCCAGCTCACGGCGGTCAGATACGCAGTATTTT | CASSRRSDTQYF
TRBJ2-7 | NA | NA | TRBV28 | TGTGCCAGCAGCCCTGGGGCTGGCGAGCAGTACTTC | CASSPGAGEQYF
TRBJ1-1 | NA | once | TRBV11-2 | TGTGCCAGCAGCTTCCGTCCGGGCACTGAAGCTTTCTTT | CASSFRPGTEAFF
TRBJ2-3 | TRBD2 | NA | TRBV9 | TGTGCCAGCAGCGTAGGGGCGGGGGGGAGCACAGATACGCAGTATTTT | CASSVGAGGSTDTQYF
TRBJ2-7 | NA | NA | TRBV7-6 | TGTGCCAGCAGTCCAACGGGGGGCAGGGACGAGCAGTACTTC | CASSPTGGRDEQYF
TRBJ2-3 | TRBD2 | NA | TRBV12-5 | TGTGCTAGTGGTTTGGCCCGGACTAGCGGGGGCCGCACAGATACGCAGTATTTT | CASGLARTSGGRTDTQYF
TRBJ1-2 | NA | NA | TRBV2 | TGTTCCCGGGGGGGCTCCTATGGCTACACCTTC | CSRGGSYGYTF
TRBJ1-2 | NA | once | TRBV9 | TGTGCCAGCAGCTCCCGGGACATATCCTATTCCGGCTACACCTTC | CASSSRDISYSGYTF
TRBJ2-1 | TRBD2 | NA | TRBV28 | TGTGCCAGCGCCCCCGGGGGGTTAGGGAACAATGAGCAGTTCTTC | CASAPGGLGNNEQFF